This is a list of T cell receptor beta chains from one sample in a study of OX40 agonist ivuxolimab in advanced cancers. Sequencing used immunoSEQ multiplex PCR; TCRdb keeps in-frame clones, though not all of them. Counted here are about 19,000 clones, less than 85% occurring once; the ten biggest clones make up 33%. The sequenced sample was CD4+ or CD8+ T cells sorted from blood, obtained in a trial of the OX40 agonist ivuxolimab. All receptors come from an adult with an advanced solid tumor such as melanoma, head and neck, liver or kidney cancer. The CDR3 runs from the conserved cysteine through the conserved F or W. D genes are given only for firm matches. Some rows have no size entry. The others give once, few or many, or a class for an expanded clone.

>TRBJ2-2|NA|TRBV6-1|13|NA
TGTGCCAGTGCGGACCAGAACACCGGGGAGCTGTTTTTT
CASADQNTGELFF
>TRBJ1-2|NA|TRBV27|16|few
TGTGCCAGCAGTCCAAGTACCGGGACATACGTTAATGGCTACACCTTC
CASSPSTGTYVNGYTF
>TRBJ2-2|NA|TRBV5-6|13|NA
TGTGCCAGCAGCTCGGGGAACACCGGGGAGCTGTTTTTT
CASSSGNTGELFF
>TRBJ2-1|NA|TRBV11-2|14|NA
TGTGCCAGCAGCTTATGGGGATCGGTAAATGAGCAGTTCTTC
CASSLWGSVNEQFF
>TRBJ2-7|NA|TRBV27|8|few
TGTGCCAGCAGTCCGCAGTACTTC
CASSPQYF
>TRBJ2-7|NA|TRBV7-2|11|NA
TGTGCCAGCAGCTTTTACTACGAGCAGTACTTC
CASSFYYEQYF
>TRBJ2-3|TRBD1|TRBV7-3|14|NA
TGTGCCAGCAGCTTAGGACAGGGCACAGATACGCAGTATTTT
CASSLGQGTDTQYF
>TRBJ1-1|NA|TRBV19|12|few
TGTGCCAGTCCGAACTTGGCAGGTGAAGCTTTCTTT
CASPNLAGEAFF
>TRBJ2-7|NA|TRBV10-3|15|NA
TGTGCCAGCACAAATTCCGGGGATGGGACCTACGAGCAGTACTTC
CASTNSGDGTYEQYF
>TRBJ2-1|TRBD2|TRBV7-6|13|NA
TGTGCCAGCAGCTTAGCTAGCGGGGGGGAGCAGTTCTTC
CASSLASGGEQFF
>TRBJ2-6|TRBD1|TRBV27|17|few
TGTGCCAGCAGTTTGTGGGACAGGATCTCTGGGGCCAACGTCCTGACTTTC
CASSLWDRISGANVLTF
>TRBJ2-5|NA|TRBV6-5|15|NA
TGTGCCAGCAGTTTATTGGCCCGCCGAAAGGAGACCCAGTACTTC
CASSLLARRKETQYF
>TRBJ2-7|NA|TRBV27|13|NA
TGTGCCAGCAGCTCACCGGGACCTCACGAGCAGTACTTC
CASSSPGPHEQYF
>TRBJ2-2|NA|TRBV7-9|16|NA
TGTGCCAGCAGCCCACCCATTCGAGGGAACACCGGGGAGCTGTTTTTT
CASSPPIRGNTGELFF
>TRBJ2-7|NA|TRBV7-9|15|few
TGTGCCAGCAGCTCAACCCGGCAGGACTACTACGAGCAGTACTTC
CASSSTRQDYYEQYF
>TRBJ2-5|NA|TRBV5-4|13|NA
TGTGCCAGCAGCTTCGGCGGAGGAGAGACCCAGTACTTC
CASSFGGGETQYF
>TRBJ2-7|TRBD1|TRBV19|17|NA
TGTGCCAGTAGTCCCTGGGGAGGGACAGGGGTCATCTACGAGCAGTACTTC
CASSPWGGTGVIYEQYF
>TRBJ1-1|TRBD1|TRBV2|12|NA
TGTGCCAGCCAGACAGGGGACACTGAAGCTTTCTTT
CASQTGDTEAFF